This entry is about one TCR beta chain. The data stem from a study of blood T cell repertoires in COVID-19. Turning to the study itself: The study drew acute and convalescent COVID-19 samples from the United States, Italy and Spain. Sources were T cells, B-cell-depleted T cells, or PBMCs; the material itself was cDNA or gDNA.

This CDR3 has 14 amino acids. The V gene lost 6 bases and the J gene lost 6 bases, with 14 bases spanning the gap. Per the germline V gene, CDR1 is MNHEY and CDR2 is SMNVEV (reference sequence). Per the study methods: The assay estimated nucleated cells by amplifying reference gene primers. Profiled with immunoSEQ multiplex PCR; TCRdb holds only in-frame clones, not every one. V and J calls and clone size are copied from that table; D and trimming were computed from the DNA. The table has about 190,000 clones, about 86% seen once. The sequencing input was peripheral blood. The clonotype was recovered from a woman between 18 and 29 years old who had recovered from COVID-19. This sequence joins TRBV27 and TRBJ1-4; no clear D. Here the CDR3 DNA reads TGTGCCAGCAGCTCACAGCCTGAATATGAAAAACTGTTTTTT. Its translation is CASSSQPEYEKLFF.